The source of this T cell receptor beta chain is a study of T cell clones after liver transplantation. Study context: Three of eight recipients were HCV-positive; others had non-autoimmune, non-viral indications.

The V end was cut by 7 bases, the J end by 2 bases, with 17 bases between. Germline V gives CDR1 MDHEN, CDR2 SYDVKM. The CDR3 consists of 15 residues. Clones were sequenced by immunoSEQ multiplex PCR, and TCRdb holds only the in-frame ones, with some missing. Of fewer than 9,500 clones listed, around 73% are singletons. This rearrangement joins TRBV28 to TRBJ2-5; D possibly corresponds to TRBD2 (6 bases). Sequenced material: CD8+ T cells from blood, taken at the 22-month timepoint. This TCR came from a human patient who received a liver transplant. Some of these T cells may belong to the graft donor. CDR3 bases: TGTGCCAGCACCTCAACCGGGACTCCGCAAGAGACCCAGTACTTC. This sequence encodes CASTSTGTPQETQYF.